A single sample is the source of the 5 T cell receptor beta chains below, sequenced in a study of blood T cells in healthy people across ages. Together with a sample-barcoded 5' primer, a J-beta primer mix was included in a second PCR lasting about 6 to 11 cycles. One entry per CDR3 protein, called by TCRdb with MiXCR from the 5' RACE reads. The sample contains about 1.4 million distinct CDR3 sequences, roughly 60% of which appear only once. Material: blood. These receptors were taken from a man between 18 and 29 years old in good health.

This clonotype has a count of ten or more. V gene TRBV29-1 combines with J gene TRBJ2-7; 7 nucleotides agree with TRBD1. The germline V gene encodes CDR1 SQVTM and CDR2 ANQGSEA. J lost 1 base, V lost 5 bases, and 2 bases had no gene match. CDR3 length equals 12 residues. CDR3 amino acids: CSVRDSSYEQYF. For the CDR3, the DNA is TGCAGCGTTCGGGACAGTTCCTACGAGCAGTACTTC.

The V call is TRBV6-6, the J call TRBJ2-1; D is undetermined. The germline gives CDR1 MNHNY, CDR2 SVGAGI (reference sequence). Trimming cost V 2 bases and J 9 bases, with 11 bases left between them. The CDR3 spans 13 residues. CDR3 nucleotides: TGTGCCAGCAGTTACGGGCGGTCGACTGAGCAGTTCTTC. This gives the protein CASSYGRSTEQFF.

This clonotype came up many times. The CDR3 spells CASSSGTGMDTEAFF. The CDR3 region has the DNA TGTGCCAGCAGTAGTGGGACAGGGATGGACACTGAAGCTTTCTTT. The chain links TRBV27 to TRBJ1-1; 9 nucleotides line up with TRBD1. The CDR3 is 15 amino acids. V was clipped by 5 bases and J by 3 bases; unmatched bases: 7. The germline V gene encodes CDR1 MNHEY and CDR2 SMNVEV (reference sequence).

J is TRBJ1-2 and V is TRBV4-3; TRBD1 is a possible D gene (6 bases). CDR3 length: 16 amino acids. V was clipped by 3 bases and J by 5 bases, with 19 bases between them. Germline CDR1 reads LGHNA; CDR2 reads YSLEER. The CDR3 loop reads CASSQGISGQHYGYTF. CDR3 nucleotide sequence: TGCGCCAGCAGCCAGGGAATATCTGGACAGCATTATGGCTACACCTTC.

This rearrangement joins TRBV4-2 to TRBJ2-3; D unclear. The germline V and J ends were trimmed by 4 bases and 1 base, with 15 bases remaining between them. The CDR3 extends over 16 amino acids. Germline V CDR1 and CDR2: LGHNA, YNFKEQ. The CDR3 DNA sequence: TGTGCCAGCAGCCTTGAGTCTACTCGGGGCACAGATACGCAGTATTTT. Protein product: CASSLESTRGTDTQYF.